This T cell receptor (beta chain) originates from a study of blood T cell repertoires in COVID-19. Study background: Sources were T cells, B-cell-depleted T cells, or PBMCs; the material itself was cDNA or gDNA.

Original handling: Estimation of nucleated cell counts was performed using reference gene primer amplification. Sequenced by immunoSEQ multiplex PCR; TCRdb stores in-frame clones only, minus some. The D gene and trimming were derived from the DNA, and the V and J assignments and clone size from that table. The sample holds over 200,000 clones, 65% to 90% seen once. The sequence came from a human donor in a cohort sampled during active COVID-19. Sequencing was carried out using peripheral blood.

The CDR3 DNA is TGCGCCAGCAGCCTGGCGGGGGGGCAGGAGCAGTACTTC. Translating gives CASSLAGGQEQYF. The chain links TRBV5-1 to TRBJ2-7; 9 bases fit TRBD2. The CDR3 contains 13 residues. Germline CDR1 SGHRS, CDR2 YFSETQ. Trimming cost V 4 bases and J 7 bases; bases outside gene matches: 6. The entire variable domain, with the rest obtained from reference TRBV5-1 and TRBJ2-7, is as follows: KAGVTQTPRYLIKTRGQQVTLSCSPISGHRSVSWYQQTPGQGLQFLFEYFSETQRNKGNFPGRFSGRQFSNSRSEMNVSTLELGDSALYLCASSLAGGQEQYFGPGTRLTVT.